This T cell receptor (beta chain) was profiled in a study of blood T cell repertoires in COVID-19. On the study more broadly: There were acute and convalescent COVID-19 samples, and they came from the United States, Italy and Spain.

Ages ranged from about 18 to 89 years, with residence in 24 US areas. The study assigned cohorts using participant-reported clinical history. This clone is a singleton in its sample. Germline CDR1 SGHTS, CDR2 YDEGEE. The CDR3 runs to 17 residues. The J segment lost 2 bases and the V segment lost 4 bases, leaving 12 bases of the junction unmatched. The protocol was immunoSEQ multiplex PCR, while the TCRdb copy is restricted to in-frame clones and leaves out a portion. The sample contains approximately 250,000 clones, 80% to 90% of which appear only once. This chain links TRBV5-8 with TRBJ1-2; TRBD1 matches at 9 bases. The clonotype originates from a woman in her 40s who had been exposed to COVID-19. Sequencing was carried out using PBMCs or T cells enriched from blood (not recorded which). This CDR3 is CASSRRDRAPINYGYTF. CDR3 coding DNA: TGTGCCAGCAGCCGCCGGGACAGGGCCCCGATAAACTATGGCTACACCTTC.